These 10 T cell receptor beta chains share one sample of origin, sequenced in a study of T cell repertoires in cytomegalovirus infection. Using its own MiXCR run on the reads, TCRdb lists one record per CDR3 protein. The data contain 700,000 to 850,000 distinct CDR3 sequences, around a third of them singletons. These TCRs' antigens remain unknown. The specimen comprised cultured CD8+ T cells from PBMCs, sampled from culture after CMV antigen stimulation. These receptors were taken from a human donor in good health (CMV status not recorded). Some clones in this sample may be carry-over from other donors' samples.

Written as DNA, the CDR3 is TGCGCCAGCAGCCAAGATAATGTAGGGGAAGACTTTAATGAAAAACTGTTTTTT. Protein product: CASSQDNVGEDFNEKLFF. The chain carries TRBV4-1 and TRBJ1-4; possible D gene TRBD1, 5 bases. The CDR3 loop spans 18 amino acids. V lost 0 bases and J 4 bases, leaving 18 bases between the germline ends. The germline gives CDR1 MGHRA, CDR2 YSYEKL.

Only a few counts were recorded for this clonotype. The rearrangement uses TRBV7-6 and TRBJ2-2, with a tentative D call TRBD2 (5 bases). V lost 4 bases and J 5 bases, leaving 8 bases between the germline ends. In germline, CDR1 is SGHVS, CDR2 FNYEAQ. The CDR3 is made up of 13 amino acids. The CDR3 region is CASSYGETGELFF. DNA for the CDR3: TGTGCCAGCAGCTACGGGGAGACCGGGGAGCTGTTTTTT.

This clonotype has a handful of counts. CDR3 in amino acids: CASSQEIRGPGYTEAFF. The DNA for the CDR3 is TGTGCCAGCAGCCAAGAAATACGCGGCCCAGGGTACACTGAAGCTTTCTTT. The chain uses TRBV14 and TRBJ1-1; D is possibly TRBD1 (5 bases). The CDR3 has 17 residues. V lost 0 bases to trimming and J lost 3 bases, with 17 bases between them. Germline CDR1 is SGHDN and CDR2 is FVKESK.

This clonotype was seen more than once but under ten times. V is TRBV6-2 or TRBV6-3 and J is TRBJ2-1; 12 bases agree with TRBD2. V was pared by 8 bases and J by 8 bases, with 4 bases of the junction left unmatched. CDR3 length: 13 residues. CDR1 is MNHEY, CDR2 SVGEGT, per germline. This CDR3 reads CASGRLAGDEQFF. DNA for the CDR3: TGTGCCAGCGGCCGACTAGCGGGAGATGAGCAGTTCTTC.

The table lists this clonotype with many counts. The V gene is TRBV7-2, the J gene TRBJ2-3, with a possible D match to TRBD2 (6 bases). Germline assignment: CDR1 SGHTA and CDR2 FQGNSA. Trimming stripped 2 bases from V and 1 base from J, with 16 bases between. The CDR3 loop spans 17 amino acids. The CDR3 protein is CASSLKGRGRRTDTQYF. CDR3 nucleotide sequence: TGTGCCAGCAGCTTAAAAGGGCGGGGAAGACGCACAGATACGCAGTATTTT.

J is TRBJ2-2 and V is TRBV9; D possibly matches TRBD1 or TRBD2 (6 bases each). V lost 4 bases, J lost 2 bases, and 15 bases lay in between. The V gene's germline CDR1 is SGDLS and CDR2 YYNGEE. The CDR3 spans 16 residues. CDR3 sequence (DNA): TGTGCCAGCAGCCCCCCACAGGGACTTAACACCGGGGAGCTGTTTTTT. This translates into CASSPPQGLNTGELFF.

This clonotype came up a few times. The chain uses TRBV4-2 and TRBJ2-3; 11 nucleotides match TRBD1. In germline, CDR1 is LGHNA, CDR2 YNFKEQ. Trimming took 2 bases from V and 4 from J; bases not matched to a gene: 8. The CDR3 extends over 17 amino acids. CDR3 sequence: CASSQYERTGGSDTQYF. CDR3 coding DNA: TGTGCCAGCAGCCAATATGAAAGGACAGGGGGCTCAGATACGCAGTATTTT.

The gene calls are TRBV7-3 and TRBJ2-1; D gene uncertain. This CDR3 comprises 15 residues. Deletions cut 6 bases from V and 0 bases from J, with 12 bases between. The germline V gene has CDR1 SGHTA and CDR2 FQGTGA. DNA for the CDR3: TGTGCCAGCAGGGATCCCAAGAGCTCCTACAATGAGCAGTTCTTC. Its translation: CASRDPKSSYNEQFF. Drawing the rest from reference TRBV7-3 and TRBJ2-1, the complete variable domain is GAGVSQTPSNKVTEKGKYVELRCDPISGHTALYWYRQSLGQGPEFLIYFQGTGAADDSGLPNDRFFAVRPEGSVSTLKIQRTERGDSAVYLCASRDPKSSYNEQFFGPGTRLTVL.

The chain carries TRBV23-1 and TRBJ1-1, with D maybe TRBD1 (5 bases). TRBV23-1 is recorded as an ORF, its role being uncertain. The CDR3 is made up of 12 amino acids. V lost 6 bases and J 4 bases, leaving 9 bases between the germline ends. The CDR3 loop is CASRAGITEAFF. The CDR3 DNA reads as TGCGCCAGCAGGGCAGGGATCACTGAAGCTTTCTTT.

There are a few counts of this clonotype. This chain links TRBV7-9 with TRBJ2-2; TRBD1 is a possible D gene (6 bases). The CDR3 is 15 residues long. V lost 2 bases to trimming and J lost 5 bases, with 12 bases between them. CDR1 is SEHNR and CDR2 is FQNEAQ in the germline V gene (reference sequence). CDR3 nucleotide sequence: TGTGCCAGCAGCTTACGGACAGCGAGGACCGGGGAGCTGTTTTTT. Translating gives CASSLRTARTGELFF.